In this sample, the clone carrying this T cell receptor beta chain turned up a few times. The entry originates in a study of blood T cell repertoires in COVID-19. On the study more broadly: PBMCs, B-cell-depleted T cells, or T cells were the source of the cDNA or gDNA that made up the material.

The protocol was immunoSEQ multiplex PCR, while the TCRdb copy is restricted to in-frame clones and leaves out a portion. The sample has about 160,000 clones, 75% to 90% seen once. This CDR3 has 15 residues. Per the germline V gene, CDR1 is SGHRS and CDR2 is YFSETQ. V gave up 3 bases and J gave up 0 bases; unmatched junction bases: 5. This chain uses TRBV5-1 with TRBJ2-7; the match to TRBD1 covers 8 bases. This receptor was taken from a woman aged 80 or over with active or convalescent COVID-19. The sample comprised peripheral blood. The CDR3 nucleotides are TGCGCCAGCAGCTCCGGACAGGGAAACTCCTACGAGCAGTACTTC. Amino acid sequence: CASSSGQGNSYEQYF.